The next 3 T cell receptor beta chains were all read from a single sample in a study of cytomegalovirus exposure and HLA in healthy donors. Amplification used 60 Vbeta primers and 13 Jbeta primers. Generated by immunoSEQ multiplex PCR, the TCRdb table keeps only in-frame clones and is missing some. The sample holds fewer than 250,000 clones, more than 60% seen once. Sample: PBMCs. The receptors were sampled from a man aged 40-50 years in good health and CMV-seronegative.

The DNA for the CDR3 is TGTGCCAGCAGCTTATCTGTACAGGGGGGTGCCATAGGTACGCAGTATTTT. Encoded protein: CASSLSVQGGAIGTQYF. The J gene is TRBJ2-3, the V gene TRBV7-2, with TRBD1 matching over 8 bases. Germline assignment: CDR1 SGHTA and CDR2 FQGNSA. V trimming: 2 bases; J trimming: 8 bases; junction bases outside the gene matches: 15. The CDR3 is 17 amino acids.

The V gene is TRBV5-1, the J gene TRBJ2-3; TRBD2 agrees at 10 bases. This CDR3 has 16 amino acids. With 1 base clipped from V and 4 bases from J, the junction kept 6 bases outside the gene matches. Germline V CDR1 and CDR2: SGHRS, YFSETQ. The CDR3 DNA is TGCGCCAGCAGCTTGATGCCTAGCGGGGGTGCAGATACGCAGTATTTT. Its translation: CASSLMPSGGADTQYF.

V usage is TRBV7-9 and J usage is TRBJ2-3; D gene unclear. V shed 4 bases and J shed 3 bases, with 2 bases lying between them. CDR3 length equals 11 residues. CDR1 SEHNR and CDR2 FQNEAQ come from the germline V gene (reference sequence). As DNA, the CDR3 is TGTGCCAGCAGCTCTACAGATACGCAGTATTTT. Translating it yields CASSSTDTQYF.